The 16 T cell receptor beta chains in this list originate from one sample, sequenced in a study of chemoradiotherapy in HPV16-positive cancers. Method: immunoSEQ multiplex PCR; TCRdb's copy keeps in-frame clones and lacks some. The data contain tens of thousands of clones, more than 80% of them singletons. The sequencing here drew on blood, taken from a patient who underwent chemoradiotherapy. The receptors shown here come from a human donor with HPV-associated anogenital cancer.

The gene calls are TRBV6-5 and TRBJ2-3; D may be TRBD2 (6 bases). Trimming pared 8 bases from V and 0 bases from J, leaving 12 bases between. The CDR3 runs to 14 residues. Germline V gene lookup returns CDR1 MNHEY and CDR2 SVGAGI. In nucleotides, the CDR3 is TGTGCCAGCTTCGGGGGTACTAGCACAGATACGCAGTATTTT. Protein: CASFGGTSTDTQYF.

V and J are TRBV5-1 and TRBJ2-7, with TRBD2 matching over 14 bases. Per germline, CDR1 SGHRS and CDR2 YFSETQ. With 0 bases clipped from V and 3 bases from J, the junction kept 8 bases outside the gene matches. The CDR3 runs 18 residues. CDR3 region: CASSLVGEGLAGVYEQYF. CDR3 DNA: TGCGCCAGCAGCTTGGTGGGGGAGGGACTAGCGGGAGTCTACGAGCAGTACTTC.

The genes are TRBV5-6 and TRBJ2-7, with D possibly TRBD1 on 5 matching bases. This CDR3 is 17 amino acids long. Germline CDR1 and CDR2: SGHDT and YYEEEE. The V end was cut by 1 base, the J end by 3 bases, with 20 bases between. The CDR3 DNA is TGTGCCAGCAGCTTGCTATTAGGGGAAGGGGTTATCTACGAGCAGTACTTC. Encoded protein: CASSLLLGEGVIYEQYF.

The genes are TRBV5-1 and TRBJ2-5; 10 bases fit TRBD2. V shed 0 bases, J shed 2 bases, and the junction held 7 bases outside the gene matches. Germline V gene data show CDR1 as SGHRS and CDR2 as YFSETQ. This CDR3 contains 17 residues. The CDR3 coding sequence is TGCGCCAGCAGCTTGGGGGTCCTAGCGGGAGTTCAAGAGACCCAGTACTTC. This sequence encodes CASSLGVLAGVQETQYF.

The rearrangement joins TRBV5-4 to TRBJ1-1; TRBD1 is a possible D gene (6 bases). The CDR3 is 15 residues long. Germline V gene lookup returns CDR1 SGHNT and CDR2 YYREEE (reference sequence). The V gene lost 0 bases and the J gene lost 0 bases, with 9 bases spanning the gap. The chain's CDR3 is CASSLGTEMNTEAFF. In DNA, the CDR3 is TGTGCCAGCAGCTTGGGGACAGAGATGAACACTGAAGCTTTCTTT.

The V gene is TRBV7-9, the J gene TRBJ1-5; D is ambiguous. The germline CDR1 and CDR2 sequences are SEHNR and FQNEAQ (reference sequence). This CDR3 comprises 12 residues. With 1 base removed from V and 9 bases from J, the gap between germline ends came to 7 bases. CDR3 sequence (DNA): TGTGCCAGCAGCTTAGGGGATCGGCCCCAGCATTTT. The encoded protein is CASSLGDRPQHF.

This chain uses TRBV18 with TRBJ1-2; 9 bases map to TRBD1. V shed 5 bases and J 4 bases; nucleotides not matched to a gene: 11. This CDR3 has 16 amino acids. Germline-derived CDR1 and CDR2 are KGHSH and LQKENI. DNA of the CDR3: TGTGCCAGCTCAGACTCACAGGGGGCGCGGGGCTATGGCTACACCTTC. It specifies CASSDSQGARGYGYTF.

The chain has TRBV5-1 and TRBJ1-2; D is perhaps TRBD1 (5 bases). V lost 0 bases and J lost 6, with 15 bases in between. Germline CDR1 is SGHRS and CDR2 is YFSETQ. The CDR3 is 15 residues long. Here the CDR3 DNA reads TGCGCCAGCAGCTTGGGCTGGGGCAGGGACCATGGCTACACCTTC. This encodes CASSLGWGRDHGYTF.

The gene calls are TRBV5-1 and TRBJ2-2; tentatively, D is TRBD1 (5 bases). Per germline, CDR1 SGHRS and CDR2 YFSETQ. This CDR3 is built from 13 residues. The V end lost 4 bases, the J end lost 4 bases, and 8 bases lay between the germline ends. CDR3 DNA sequence: TGCGCCAGCAGCCCAGGGTTCACCGGGGAGCTGTTTTTT. This sequence encodes CASSPGFTGELFF.

The sample holds one count of this clone. The chain links TRBV10-1 to TRBJ2-3; tentative D call: TRBD1 (5 bases). This CDR3 is built from 13 residues. Germline V lookup: CDR1 WNHNN, CDR2 SYGVQD (reference sequence). Trimming took off 4 bases at V and 3 bases at J, with 8 bases between the two ends. CDR3: CASSAGSTDTQYF. CDR3 nucleotide sequence: TGCGCCAGCAGTGCAGGGTCGACAGATACGCAGTATTTT.

This clone showed up just a few times. V usage is TRBV7-6 and J usage is TRBJ2-1; TRBD2 aligns across 8 bases. CDR1 and CDR2 (germline): SGHVS, FNYEAQ. The ends lost 5 bases at V and 3 bases at J; junction bases unmatched: 9. CDR3 length: 16 amino acids. CDR3 sequence: CASSPSSGGVYNEQFF. The CDR3 DNA is TGTGCCAGCAGCCCCTCGAGCGGGGGAGTCTACAATGAGCAGTTCTTC.

This chain uses TRBV16 with TRBJ2-3; 7 positions match TRBD2. This CDR3 contains 14 residues. V lost 3 bases and J lost 4; bases outside the gene matches: 4. The germline gives CDR1 KGHSY, CDR2 FQNENV. CDR3 nucleotide sequence: TGTGCCAGCAGCCAGGAGACTAGCCCAGATACGCAGTATTTT. As protein: CASSQETSPDTQYF.

This chain connects TRBV9 to TRBJ2-3, with 7 bases fitting TRBD1. Germline loops: CDR1 SGDLS, CDR2 YYNGEE. The CDR3 is 14 residues long. The ends lost 4 bases at V and 8 bases at J; junction bases unmatched: 10. The CDR3 DNA reads as TGTGCCAGCAGCCCCAATACACAGGGGAGTACGCAGTATTTT. Translated: CASSPNTQGSTQYF.

This clone was observed a single time. The chain links TRBV27 to TRBJ1-5; 7 bases match TRBD1. V shed 5 bases, J shed 6 bases, and the junction held 7 bases outside the gene matches. This CDR3 contains 14 residues. CDR1 is MNHEY, CDR2 SMNVEV, per germline (reference sequence). This chain's CDR3 is CASSPGQEFQPQHF. As DNA, the CDR3 is TGTGCCAGCAGTCCCGGACAGGAGTTTCAGCCCCAGCATTTT.

The J gene is TRBJ1-5, the V gene TRBV6-5, with D uncertain. Per germline, CDR1 MNHEY and CDR2 SVGAGI. V shed 4 bases and J shed 4 bases, with 5 bases lying between them. The CDR3 runs to 12 residues. CDR3 sequence: CASSSPNQPQHF. In DNA form, the CDR3 reads TGTGCCAGCAGTTCCCCTAATCAGCCCCAGCATTTT.

The chain has TRBV19 and TRBJ1-2, with unresolved D. Per germline, CDR1 LNHDA and CDR2 SQIVND (reference sequence). The CDR3 totals 14 residues. Trimming removed 4 bases from V and 8 bases from J, with 17 bases in between. The CDR3 protein is CASSTRLEGKGYTF. CDR3 DNA sequence: TGTGCCAGTAGTACTCGATTAGAGGGTAAAGGCTACACCTTC.